This TCR beta chain is from a study of response to subunit inactivated influenza vaccine. Study observations and caveats: The authors put forward the suggestion that each seasonal influenza vaccination may bring in only a limited number of new T cells.

The CDR3 has 12 residues. The germline V gene encodes CDR1 MDHEN and CDR2 SYDVKM. Trimming pared 10 bases from V and 6 bases from J, leaving 13 bases between. TCRdb re-derived calls from the RT-PCR reads in MiXCR, one entry per CDR3 protein. The table shows around 530,000 distinct CDR3 sequences, with roughly 12% occurring only once. This clonotype was seen at least ten times. Its antigen remains unidentified. The chain carries TRBV28 and TRBJ2-1, with D possibly being TRBD1 (6 bases). Sequenced material: PBMCs from blood, taken on the day of vaccination. This sequence originates from a man aged 50-60 years who received an inactivated influenza vaccine. Here the CDR3 reads CATYLTGNEQFF. CDR3 bases: TGTGCCACCTATTTGACAGGCAATGAGCAGTTCTTC. The full variable domain, with the rest looked up from reference TRBV28 and TRBJ2-1, is DVKVTQSSRYLVKRTGEKVFLECVQDMDHENMFWYRQDPGLGLRLIYFSYDVKMKEKGDIPEGYSVSREKKERFSLILESASTNQTSMYLCATYLTGNEQFFGPGTRLTVL.